This T cell receptor (beta chain) is from a study of technical replicates of blood from four donors. Sequencing was performed with immunoSEQ multiplex PCR; in TCRdb, only in-frame clones are kept and a portion is missing. The sample includes around 100,000 clones, about 95% seen only once; the top ten take 0.25% to 0.35%. CDR3 length: 14 amino acids. The germline V gene has CDR1 SEHNR and CDR2 FQNEAQ (reference sequence). Trimming removed 4 bases at V and 2 bases at J, with 11 bases between. The chain joins TRBV7-9 to TRBJ2-5; possible D gene TRBD2, 6 bases. The sample was T cells isolated from PBMCs. The source of this sequence is a human donor in good health. The CDR3 DNA follows: TGTGCCAGCAGCTCGGGAGTCTGGCAAGAGACCCAGTACTTC. Amino acid sequence: CASSSGVWQETQYF.